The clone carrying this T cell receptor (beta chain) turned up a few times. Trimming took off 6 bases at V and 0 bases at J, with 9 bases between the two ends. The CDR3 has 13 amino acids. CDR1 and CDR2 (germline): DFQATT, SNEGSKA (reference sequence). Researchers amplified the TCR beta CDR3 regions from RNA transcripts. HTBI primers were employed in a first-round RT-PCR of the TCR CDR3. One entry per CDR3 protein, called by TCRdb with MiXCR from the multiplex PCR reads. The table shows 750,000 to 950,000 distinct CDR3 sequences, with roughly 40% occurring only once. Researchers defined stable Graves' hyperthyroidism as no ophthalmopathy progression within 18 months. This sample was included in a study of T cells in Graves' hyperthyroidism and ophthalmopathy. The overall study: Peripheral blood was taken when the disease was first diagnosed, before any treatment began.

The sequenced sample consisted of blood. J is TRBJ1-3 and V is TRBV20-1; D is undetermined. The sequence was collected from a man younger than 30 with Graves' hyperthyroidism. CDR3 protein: CSAWRTSGNTIYF. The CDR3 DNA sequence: TGCAGTGCATGGCGGACCTCTGGAAACACCATATATTTT.